This T cell receptor (beta chain) was captured in a study of CD8 T cells in Susac syndrome (dated by TCRdb to the late 2010s). A note on the overall study: Repertoire sequencing was used to test whether CD8+ T cell activation and differentiation in Susac syndrome was antigen driven. Summary of the overall study and its limitations: The number of individuals in the TCR sequencing and HLA analysis was recognized as being relatively small.

From the germline V gene, CDR1 is SGHTA and CDR2 is FQGTGA. Here V drops 5 bases and J drops 6 bases, and the junction holds 11 bases not matched to any gene. Taken from cysteine to phenylalanine, the CDR3 has 15 residues. The read is trimmed to its CDR3 DNA, 45 bases read in frame from base 1. RNA was extracted using the RNeasy kit, and about 0.5 to 1 microgram was reverse transcribed with random hexamers. The immunoSEQ multiplex PCR assay, covering 54 Vbeta and 13 Jbeta segments, was used to amplify TCR beta CDR3 regions. Bias from PCR amplification was corrected by using a synthetic template baseline for primer optimization and for computational correction. In the original analysis: Only productive sequences were kept, with reads annotated to V, D and J genes according to IMGT and analyzed in immunoSEQ Analyzer. To calculate clonality, Shannon entropy was normalized by log2 of the number of productive unique sequences and then subtracted from one. For each patient and control, public and private clones were evaluated within the 100 most prevalent clones. A clone was defined as Susac-specific if it was absent from the healthy and MS cohorts, from some 1,100 published viral clones and from other ImmuneACCESS disease sequences. TCRdb applied fastp at Q25 and MiXCR to the public reads, then kept only in-frame beta chains. Rows with a matching CDR3 protein are joined into one entry that keeps the most common DNA and genes. TCRdb, not the original authors, processed these V and J calls. Counted in this sample were around 140,000 distinct CDR3 sequences; approximately 95% of them appeared once. Roughly 0.083% of the sample is held by the ten biggest clonotypes.

On this clonotype itself: There is no known antigen for this receptor. No much larger clone is present one base from it, and per-base qualities are unavailable.

Peripheral blood CD8+ and CD4+ T cells from healthy donors, Susac syndrome patients and multiple sclerosis patients were profiled using high-throughput TCR beta sequencing. The healthy donors served as controls matched for age and sex. Bulk CD8+ and CD4+ T cells were purified by magnetic negative isolation, while CD8+ TEMRA cells were enriched using FACS. Blood was drawn into EDTA tubes, processed within 24 hours, and PBMCs were isolated by density gradient centrifugation. PBMCs destined for TCR sequencing were cryopreserved in liquid nitrogen and later thawed in a 37 °C water bath. A purity of at least 90% was achieved for sorted or isolated CD4+, CD8+ and CD8+ TEMRA cells.

The chain couples TRBV7-3 to TRBJ2-3; TRBD2 fits 7 bases in the junction. The clonotype was recovered from a human donor in good health. The source material was CD4+ T cells from PBMCs. The CDR3 protein is CASSPGGMLRDTQYF. The sequenced DNA is TGTGCCAGCAGCCCGGGGGGAATGCTGCGTGATACGCAGTATTTT.